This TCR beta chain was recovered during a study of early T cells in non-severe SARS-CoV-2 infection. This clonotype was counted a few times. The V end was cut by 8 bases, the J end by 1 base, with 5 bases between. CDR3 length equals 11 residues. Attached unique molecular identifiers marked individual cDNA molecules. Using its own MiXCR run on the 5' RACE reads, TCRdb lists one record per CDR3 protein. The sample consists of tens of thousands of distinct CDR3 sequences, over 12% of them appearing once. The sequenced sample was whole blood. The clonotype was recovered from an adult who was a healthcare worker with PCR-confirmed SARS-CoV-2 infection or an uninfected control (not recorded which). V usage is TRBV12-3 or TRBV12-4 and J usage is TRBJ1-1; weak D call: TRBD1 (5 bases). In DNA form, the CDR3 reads TGTGCCAGCGGGGGGAACACTGAAGCTTTCTTT. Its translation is CASGGNTEAFF.